These T cell receptor beta chains were read from a single sample in a study of OX40 agonist ivuxolimab in advanced cancers. The protocol was immunoSEQ multiplex PCR, while the TCRdb copy is restricted to in-frame clones and leaves out a portion. This sample has 50,000 to 65,000 clones, with around 82% found just once. Sample: CD4+ or CD8+ T cells sorted from blood, taken in a trial of the OX40 agonist ivuxolimab. The source of these receptors is an adult with an advanced solid tumor such as melanoma, head and neck, liver or kidney cancer. Each CDR3 is given without its conserved first and last residue. Clone size is not always given. Where it is, it says once, few, many or a class for expanded clones.

>TRBJ2-7|11|-|TRBV6-1
AISATGSREQY
>TRBJ2-7|13|-|TRBV7-9
ASSLGVGQIYEQY
>TRBJ2-2|12|-|TRBV7-9
ASSLGQGNRELF
>TRBJ2-3|11|once|TRBV7-9
ASSLYETDTQY
>TRBJ2-1|12|-|TRBV19
ASSTRDRVNEQF
>TRBJ2-1|17|-|TRBV7-9
ASSLAARLAGGQGNEQF
>TRBJ1-1|12|-|TRBV5-1
ASTKLGGATEAF
>TRBJ1-2|12|-|TRBV29-1
SVEEWEGGYGYT
>-|15|-|TRBV7-2
ASSLAAGTSGTYEQY
>TRBJ2-1|12|-|TRBV2
ASVWTGLGNEQF